This TCR beta chain was observed in a study of OX40 agonist ivuxolimab in advanced cancers. Profiled with immunoSEQ multiplex PCR; TCRdb holds only in-frame clones, not every one. Here the sample spans 39,000 or so clones, 89% being singletons. The receptor comes from an adult with an advanced solid tumor such as melanoma, head and neck, liver or kidney cancer. Here the sequenced sample was CD4+ or CD8+ T cells sorted from blood, taken in a trial of the OX40 agonist ivuxolimab.

This CDR3 reads CASSSRDTQYF. As DNA, the CDR3 is TGTGCCAGCAGCTCCAGAGATACGCAGTATTTT. This chain uses TRBV9 with TRBJ2-3, with D hard to call. Trimming removed 4 bases at V and 5 bases at J, with 5 bases between. This CDR3 is built from 11 residues. Germline V gene sequence: CDR1 SGDLS, CDR2 YYNGEE.